This record concerns one TCR beta chain sequence. The antigen is unknown. The assay was immunoSEQ multiplex PCR, and TCRdb's table has in-frame clones only and misses some. The sample holds some 72,000 clones, roughly 84% seen once. The data are from a study of early stage breast cancer tumors. Study outcomes and limitations: Functional markers like CD4, CD8 and FOXP3 were missed in bulk sequencing.

Sequenced sample: blood. This clonotype originated in a person between 60 and 69 years old with breast cancer.

The CDR3 bases are TGTGCCAGCAGTGGGGGAGCGGGGGACTACAATGAGCAGTTCTTC. Protein: CASSGGAGDYNEQFF. This chain uses TRBV5-6 with TRBJ2-1; TRBD2 matches 8 bases. The CDR3 is 15 residues long. Trimming took 5 bases from V and 3 from J; bases not matched to a gene: 7. CDR1 is SGHDT, CDR2 YYEEEE, per germline.